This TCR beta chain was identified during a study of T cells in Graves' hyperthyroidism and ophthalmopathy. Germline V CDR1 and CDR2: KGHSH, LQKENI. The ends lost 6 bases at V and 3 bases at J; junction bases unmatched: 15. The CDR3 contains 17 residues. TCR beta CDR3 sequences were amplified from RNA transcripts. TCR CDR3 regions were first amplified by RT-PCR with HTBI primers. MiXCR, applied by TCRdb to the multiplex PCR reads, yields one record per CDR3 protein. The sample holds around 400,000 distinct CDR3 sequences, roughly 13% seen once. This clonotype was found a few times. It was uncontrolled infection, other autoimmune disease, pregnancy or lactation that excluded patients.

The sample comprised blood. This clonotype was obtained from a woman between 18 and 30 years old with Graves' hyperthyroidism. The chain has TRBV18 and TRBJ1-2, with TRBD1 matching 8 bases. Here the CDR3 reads CASSPWGTGNSDYGYTF. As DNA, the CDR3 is TGTGCCAGCTCTCCTTGGGGGACAGGTAATAGCGACTATGGCTACACCTTC.